Following are 20 T cell receptor beta chains from one sample sequenced in a study of blood T cell repertoires in COVID-19. Sequenced by immunoSEQ multiplex PCR; TCRdb stores in-frame clones only, minus some. The table lists about 300,000 clones, 65% to 85% of them singletons. The material sequenced was peripheral blood. The receptors originated from a human donor with COVID-19, enrolled during active disease. The donor label of this sample is uncertain.

CDR3 loop: CASSSQPVRNTEAFF. CDR3 DNA: TGTGCCAGCAGTTCACAGCCGGTACGGAACACTGAAGCTTTCTTT. The rearrangement links TRBV27 to TRBJ1-1, with D unclear. CDR1 is MNHEY and CDR2 is SMNVEV in the germline V gene (reference sequence). V was trimmed by 4 bases and J by 1 base, leaving 13 bases between them. CDR3 size: 15 residues.

V is TRBV4-3 and J is TRBJ1-2, with unresolved D. The germline V and J ends were trimmed by 1 base and 4 bases, with 16 bases remaining between them. The CDR3 sequence is 16 residues long. Looked up from germline, CDR1 is LGHNA and CDR2 is YSLEER. Here the CDR3 reads CASSQVVDSRSYGYTF. The CDR3 nucleotides read TGCGCCAGCAGCCAAGTTGTGGACTCAAGAAGCTATGGCTACACCTTC.

This clone has more than one count but fewer than ten. The chain links TRBV28 to TRBJ2-5; 7 bases align to TRBD1. This CDR3 is built from 16 residues. V was pared by 4 bases and J by 5 bases, with 13 bases of the junction left unmatched. From germline, CDR1 is MDHEN and CDR2 SYDVKM. DNA for the CDR3: TGTGCCAGCAGTTCCTTAACGTACAGGGGAAGGGAGACCCAGTACTTC. Its translation: CASSSLTYRGRETQYF.

The chain couples TRBV11-2 to TRBJ2-7; weak D call: TRBD2 (6 bases). The V gene lost 5 bases and the J gene lost 4 bases, with 9 bases spanning the gap. Per germline, CDR1 SGHAT and CDR2 FQNNGV. CDR3 size: 12 residues. The CDR3 is CASSTGSYEQYF. The CDR3 DNA follows: TGTGCCAGCAGCACCGGGAGTTACGAGCAGTACTTC.

The chain is built from TRBV5-1 and TRBJ2-2; a weak D match, TRBD2 (5 bases). This CDR3 is built from 15 residues. Trimming shortened V by 0 bases and J by 4 bases, and 10 bases separated the two germline ends. Germline CDR1 SGHRS, CDR2 YFSETQ. CDR3 sequence reads: CASSLGSVATGELFF. The CDR3 bases are TGCGCCAGCAGCTTGGGTAGCGTTGCCACCGGGGAGCTGTTTTTT.

The chain has TRBV11-2 and TRBJ1-5; D remains unclear. The V end was cut by 1 base, the J end by 3 bases, with 7 bases between. CDR1 and CDR2 (germline): SGHAT, FQNNGV. The CDR3 runs to 14 residues. CDR3 sequence: CASSLVSDNQPQHF. CDR3 nucleotide sequence: TGTGCCAGCAGCTTAGTTTCAGACAATCAGCCCCAGCATTTT.

The genes are TRBV7-9 and TRBJ1-6; 9 bases fit TRBD1. The CDR3 runs to 14 residues. Trimming removed 5 bases from V and 10 bases from J; junction bases left unmatched: 6. Germline CDR1 reads SEHNR; CDR2 reads FQNEAQ (reference sequence). The CDR3 region has the DNA TGTGCCAGCAGCCTGGACAGGGGCGTGTCACCCCTCCACTTT. This encodes CASSLDRGVSPLHF. The full variable domain, rest sourced from reference TRBV7-9 and TRBJ1-6, is DTGVSQNPRHKITKRGQNVTFRCDPISEHNRLYWYRQTLGQGPEFLTYFQNEAQLEKSRLLSDRFSAERPKGSFSTLEIQRTEQGDSAMYLCASSLDRGVSPLHFGNGTRLTVT.

This clone has only one observation. This rearrangement joins TRBV4-1 to TRBJ1-3; maybe TRBD1 (5 bases). This CDR3 is built from 16 residues. V was pared by 4 bases and J by 2 bases, with 15 bases between. The germline V gene encodes CDR1 MGHRA and CDR2 YSYEKL. The CDR3 bases are TGCGCCAGCAGCCCTGTGAATGCGGGGGCTGGAAACACCATATATTTT. Its translation is CASSPVNAGAGNTIYF.

The chain recombines TRBV28 with TRBJ2-1; a possible D gene is TRBD2 (6 bases). The CDR3 length is 12 residues. V gave up 1 base and J gave up 10 bases, with 8 bases separating them. Germline CDR1 MDHEN, CDR2 SYDVKM. The CDR3 DNA follows: TGTGCCAGCAGTTTATTAGGAGGGGAGCAGTTCTTC. It yields the protein CASSLLGGEQFF.

This clone was found once. The chain joins TRBV28 to TRBJ1-5; a weak D match, TRBD1 (5 bases). CDR3 length: 12 amino acids. Looked up from germline, CDR1 is MDHEN and CDR2 is SYDVKM. The germline V and J ends were trimmed by 2 bases and 7 bases, with 6 bases remaining between them. The CDR3 sequence: CASSLQGQPQHF. CDR3 coding DNA: TGTGCCAGCAGTTTACAGGGCCAGCCCCAGCATTTT.

V is TRBV7-2 and J is TRBJ2-7; D remains unclear. CDR1 is SGHTA, CDR2 FQGNSA, per germline. The CDR3 runs 16 residues. The V end lost 5 bases, the J end lost 2 bases, and 19 bases lay between the germline ends. CDR3 coding DNA: TGTGCCAGCAGCCGTCCGACTGATAGAGTAACCTACGAGCAGTACTTC. Its protein product is CASSRPTDRVTYEQYF.

The chain employs TRBV19 and TRBJ1-2, with 11 bases matching TRBD1. J gave up 7 bases and V 11 bases, and 12 bases lay outside the gene matches. The CDR3 totals 14 residues. Germline V gives CDR1 LNHDA, CDR2 SQIVND (reference sequence). CDR3 bases: TGTGCCCGGGACGGGACAGGGGGGCGGTGTGGCTACACCTTC. Translated: CARDGTGGRCGYTF.

This chain connects TRBV6-5 to TRBJ2-3; TRBD1 is a possible D gene (6 bases). Between the trimmed V and J ends, which lost 4 bases and 2 bases, there was a span of 13 bases. The CDR3 is made up of 15 amino acids. Germline CDR1 is MNHEY and CDR2 is SVGAGI. CDR3 nucleotides: TGTGCCAGCAGTTTGCGCCGGGACATCACAGATACGCAGTATTTT. Its translation: CASSLRRDITDTQYF.

The chain has TRBV2 and TRBJ2-7, with TRBD1 matching over 8 bases. CDR1 and CDR2 from the germline V gene are SNHLY and FYNNEI. This CDR3 spans 13 amino acids. The V segment lost 4 bases and the J segment 5 bases; nucleotides outside the gene matches: 4. The CDR3 spells CASSGTGWNEQYF. DNA of the CDR3: TGTGCCAGCAGTGGGACAGGGTGGAACGAGCAGTACTTC. The entire variable domain, with the rest obtained from reference TRBV2 and TRBJ2-7, is as follows: EPEVTQTPSHQVTQMGQEVILRCVPISNHLYFYWYRQILGQKVEFLVSFYNNEISEKSEIFDDQFSVERPDGSNFTLKIRSTKLEDSAMYFCASSGTGWNEQYFGPGTRLTVT.

The rearrangement links TRBV18 to TRBJ2-7; perhaps TRBD2 as D (5 bases). V was cut by 2 bases and J by 0 bases, with 8 bases left in between. CDR3 length equals 14 residues. CDR1 and CDR2 (germline): KGHSH, LQKENI. CDR3 amino acids: CASSPSSRSYEQYF. Written as DNA, the CDR3 is TGTGCCAGCTCACCATCTAGCCGCTCCTACGAGCAGTACTTC.

The rearrangement joins TRBV3-1 (or the pseudogene TRBV3-2) to TRBJ2-5; D not certain. The CDR3 consists of 15 residues. The germline gives CDR1 LGHDT, CDR2 YNNKEL (reference sequence). The V end was cut by 1 base, the J end by 1 base, with 10 bases between. The CDR3 protein is CASSQGWSTQETQYF. The CDR3 nucleotides are TGTGCCAGCAGCCAAGGTTGGAGCACCCAAGAGACCCAGTACTTC.

This sequence joins TRBV29-1 and TRBJ1-2, with TRBD1 identical over 8 bases. The CDR3 consists of 13 residues. The germline V gene has CDR1 SQVTM and CDR2 ANQGSEA. The V gene end was trimmed by 6 bases and the J gene end by 5 bases; junction bases not matched to a gene: 8. Here the CDR3 DNA reads TGCAGCGTCGTCACAGGGGGGAGTTATGGCTACACCTTC. Amino acids: CSVVTGGSYGYTF.

This chain joins TRBV6-5 and TRBJ2-5, with 9 bases matching TRBD2. Trimming cost V 2 bases and J 4 bases; bases outside gene matches: 5. This CDR3 contains 15 residues. Germline values: CDR1 MNHEY, CDR2 SVGAGI. CDR3 coding DNA: TGTGCCAGCAGTTACGGGGCGGGAGGGGGAGAGACCCAGTACTTC. It specifies CASSYGAGGGETQYF.

This clone came up once. The chain is built from TRBV3-1 (or the pseudogene TRBV3-2) and TRBJ2-1, with TRBD2 matching 9 bases. J lost 5 bases, V lost 4 bases, and 6 bases had no gene match. This CDR3 region has 15 residues. The germline V gene encodes CDR1 LGHDT and CDR2 YNNKEL (reference sequence). The CDR3 DNA sequence: TGTGCCAGCAGCCGTAGCGGGAGAAGGGACAATGAGCAGTTCTTC. It yields the protein CASSRSGRRDNEQFF.

The CDR3 reads CASRNSRTHEKLFF. The CDR3 DNA reads TGTGCCAGCCGGAACAGCAGAACGCATGAAAAACTGTTTTTT. The chain links TRBV28 to TRBJ1-4; D unresolved. Germline CDR1 and CDR2: MDHEN and SYDVKM. The CDR3 is 14 amino acids. V dropped 8 bases and J dropped 6 bases, with 16 bases sitting between them. The entire variable domain, with the rest obtained from reference TRBV28 and TRBJ1-4, is as follows: DVKVTQSSRYLVKRTGEKVFLECVQDMDHENMFWYRQDPGLGLRLIYFSYDVKMKEKGDIPEGYSVSREKKERFSLILESASTNQTSMYLCASRNSRTHEKLFFGSGTQLSVL.